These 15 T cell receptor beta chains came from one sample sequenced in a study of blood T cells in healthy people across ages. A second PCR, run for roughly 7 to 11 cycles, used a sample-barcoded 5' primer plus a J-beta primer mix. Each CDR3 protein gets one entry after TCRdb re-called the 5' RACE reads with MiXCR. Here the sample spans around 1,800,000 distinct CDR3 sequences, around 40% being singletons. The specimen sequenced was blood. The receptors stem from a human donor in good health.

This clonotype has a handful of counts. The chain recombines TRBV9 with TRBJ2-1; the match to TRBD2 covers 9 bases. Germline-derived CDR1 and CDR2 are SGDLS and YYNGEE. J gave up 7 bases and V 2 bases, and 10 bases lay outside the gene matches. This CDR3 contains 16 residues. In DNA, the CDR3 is TGTGCCAGCAGCGTCGCCGGGACTAGCCTTTGTAATGAGCAGTTCTTC. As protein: CASSVAGTSLCNEQFF.

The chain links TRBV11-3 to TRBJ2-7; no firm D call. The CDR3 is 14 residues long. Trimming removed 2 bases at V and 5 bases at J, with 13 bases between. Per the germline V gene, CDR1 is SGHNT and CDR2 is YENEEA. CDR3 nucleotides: TGTGCCAGCAGCTTATGGTCTTCAGTTCACGAGCAGTACTTC. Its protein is CASSLWSSVHEQYF.

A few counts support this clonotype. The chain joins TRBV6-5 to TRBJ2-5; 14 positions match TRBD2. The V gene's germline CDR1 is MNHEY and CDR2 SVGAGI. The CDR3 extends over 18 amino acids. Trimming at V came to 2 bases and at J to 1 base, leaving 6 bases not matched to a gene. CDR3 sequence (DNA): TGTGCCAGCAGTTACGAGACTAGCGGGGGGGCCCTCCAAGAGACCCAGTACTTC. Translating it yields CASSYETSGGALQETQYF.

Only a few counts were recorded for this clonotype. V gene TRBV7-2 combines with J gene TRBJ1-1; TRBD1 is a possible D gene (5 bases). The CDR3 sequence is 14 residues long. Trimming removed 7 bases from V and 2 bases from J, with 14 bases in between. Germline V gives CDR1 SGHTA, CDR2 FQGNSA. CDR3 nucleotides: TGTGCCAGCACCCAACCTCAGGGAAACACTGAAGCTTTCTTT. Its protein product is CASTQPQGNTEAFF.

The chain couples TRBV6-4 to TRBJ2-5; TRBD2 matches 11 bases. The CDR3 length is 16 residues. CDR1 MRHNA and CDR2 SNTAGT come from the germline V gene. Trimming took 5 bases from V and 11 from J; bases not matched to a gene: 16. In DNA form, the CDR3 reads TGTGCCAGCAGTCCATCCGGGACTAGCGGACCCAATGAGCAGTACTTC. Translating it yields CASSPSGTSGPNEQYF.

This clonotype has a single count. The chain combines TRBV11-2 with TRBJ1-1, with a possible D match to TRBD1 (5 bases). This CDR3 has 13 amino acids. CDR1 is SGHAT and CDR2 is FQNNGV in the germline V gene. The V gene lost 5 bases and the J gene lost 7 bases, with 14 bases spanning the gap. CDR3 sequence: CASSPGVLFEAFF. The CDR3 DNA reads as TGTGCCAGCAGCCCGGGGGTACTGTTTGAAGCTTTCTTT.

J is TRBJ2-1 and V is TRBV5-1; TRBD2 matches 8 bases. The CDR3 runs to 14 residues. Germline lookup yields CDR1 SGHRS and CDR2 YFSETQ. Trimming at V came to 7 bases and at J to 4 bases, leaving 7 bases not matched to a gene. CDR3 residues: CASYQGTSYNEQFF. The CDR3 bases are TGCGCCAGCTACCAGGGGACTAGTTACAATGAGCAGTTCTTC.

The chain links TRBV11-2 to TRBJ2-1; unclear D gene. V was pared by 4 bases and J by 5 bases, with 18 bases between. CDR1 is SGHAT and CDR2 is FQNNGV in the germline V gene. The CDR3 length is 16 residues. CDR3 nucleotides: TGTGCCAGCAGCTCAAGTAACTCCTCCGTGAACAATGAGCAGTTCTTC. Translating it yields CASSSSNSSVNNEQFF.

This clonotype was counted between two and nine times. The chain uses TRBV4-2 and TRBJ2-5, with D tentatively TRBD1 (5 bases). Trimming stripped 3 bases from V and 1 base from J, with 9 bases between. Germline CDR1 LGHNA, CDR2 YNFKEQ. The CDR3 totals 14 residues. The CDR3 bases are TGTGCCAGCAGCCAGAGACAGTTCCAAGAGACCCAGTACTTC. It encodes CASSQRQFQETQYF.

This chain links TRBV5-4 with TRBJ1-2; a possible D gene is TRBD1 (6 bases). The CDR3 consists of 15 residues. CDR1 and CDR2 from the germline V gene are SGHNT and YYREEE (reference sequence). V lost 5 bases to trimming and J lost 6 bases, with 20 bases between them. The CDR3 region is CASRDQTGPDHGYTF. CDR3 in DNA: TGTGCCAGCAGAGATCAGACAGGCCCGGATCATGGCTACACCTTC.

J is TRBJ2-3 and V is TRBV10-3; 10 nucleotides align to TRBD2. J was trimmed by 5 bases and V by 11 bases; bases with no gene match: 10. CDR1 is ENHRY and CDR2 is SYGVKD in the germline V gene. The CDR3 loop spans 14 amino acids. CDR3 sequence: CASKLAGPEDTQYF. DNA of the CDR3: TGTGCCTCCAAACTAGCGGGGCCCGAAGATACGCAGTATTTT.

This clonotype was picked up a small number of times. This CDR3 is CSVEDLLAPYEQYF. Written as DNA, the CDR3 is TGCAGCGTTGAAGATCTGCTAGCCCCCTACGAGCAGTACTTC. The chain uses TRBV29-1 and TRBJ2-7; D might be TRBD2 (5 bases). The CDR3 extends over 14 amino acids. Germline V gene data show CDR1 as SQVTM and CDR2 as ANQGSEA. Trimming stripped 0 bases from V and 2 bases from J, with 11 bases between.

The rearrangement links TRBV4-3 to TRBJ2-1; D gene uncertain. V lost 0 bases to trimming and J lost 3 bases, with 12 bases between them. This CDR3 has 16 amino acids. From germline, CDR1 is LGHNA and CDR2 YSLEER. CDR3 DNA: TGCGCCAGCAGCCAAGATTGGGATCGTTTCTACAATGAGCAGTTCTTC. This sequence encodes CASSQDWDRFYNEQFF.

CDR3 protein: CSPKKRVLRFNEQYF. As DNA, the CDR3 is TGCAGTCCTAAAAAAAGGGTATTGAGGTTCAATGAGCAGTACTTC. This chain uses TRBV20-1 with TRBJ2-4; no reliable D call. The CDR3 spans 15 residues. Germline V lookup: CDR1 DFQATT, CDR2 SNEGSKA (reference sequence). Trimming removed 8 bases at V and 13 bases at J, with 30 bases between.

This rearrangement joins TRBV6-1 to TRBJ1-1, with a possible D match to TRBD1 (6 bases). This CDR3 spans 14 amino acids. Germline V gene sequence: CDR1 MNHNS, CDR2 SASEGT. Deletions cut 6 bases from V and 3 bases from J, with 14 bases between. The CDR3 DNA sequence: TGTGCCAGCAGGATTACAGGGAGGGACACTGAAGCTTTCTTT. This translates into CASRITGRDTEAFF.